The subject of this entry is one T cell receptor beta chain. The V segment lost 4 bases and the J segment 2 bases; nucleotides outside the gene matches: 7. This CDR3 has 14 amino acids. Germline V gene data show CDR1 as DFQATT and CDR2 as SNEGSKA (reference sequence). Alongside a J-beta primer mix, a sample-barcoded 5' primer served in a second PCR lasting about 7 to 11 cycles. Via MiXCR, TCRdb re-called the 5' RACE reads, giving one row per CDR3 protein. Here the sample spans roughly 1.4 million distinct CDR3 sequences, around 59% being singletons. This entry is derived from a study of blood T cells in healthy people across ages.

Sequencing input: blood. This TCR was sampled from a man in his late teens or twenties in good health. This rearrangement joins TRBV20-1 to TRBJ2-7, with 8 nucleotides matching TRBD1. The CDR3 DNA reads TGCAGTGCTACGACAGGGGCGGGTCCCTACGAGCAGTACTTC. It encodes CSATTGAGPYEQYF.